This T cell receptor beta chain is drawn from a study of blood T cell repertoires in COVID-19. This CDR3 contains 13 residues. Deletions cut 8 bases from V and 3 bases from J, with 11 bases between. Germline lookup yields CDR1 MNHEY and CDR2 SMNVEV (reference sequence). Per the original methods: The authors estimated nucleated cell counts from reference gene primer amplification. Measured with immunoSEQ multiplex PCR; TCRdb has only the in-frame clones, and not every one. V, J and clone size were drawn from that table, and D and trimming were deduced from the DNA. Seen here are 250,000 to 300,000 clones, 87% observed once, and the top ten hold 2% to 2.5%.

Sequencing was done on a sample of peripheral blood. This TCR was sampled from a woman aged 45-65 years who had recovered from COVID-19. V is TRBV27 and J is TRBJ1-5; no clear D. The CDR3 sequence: CASGGLNNQPQHF. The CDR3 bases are TGTGCCAGCGGCGGGCTAAACAATCAGCCCCAGCATTTT.